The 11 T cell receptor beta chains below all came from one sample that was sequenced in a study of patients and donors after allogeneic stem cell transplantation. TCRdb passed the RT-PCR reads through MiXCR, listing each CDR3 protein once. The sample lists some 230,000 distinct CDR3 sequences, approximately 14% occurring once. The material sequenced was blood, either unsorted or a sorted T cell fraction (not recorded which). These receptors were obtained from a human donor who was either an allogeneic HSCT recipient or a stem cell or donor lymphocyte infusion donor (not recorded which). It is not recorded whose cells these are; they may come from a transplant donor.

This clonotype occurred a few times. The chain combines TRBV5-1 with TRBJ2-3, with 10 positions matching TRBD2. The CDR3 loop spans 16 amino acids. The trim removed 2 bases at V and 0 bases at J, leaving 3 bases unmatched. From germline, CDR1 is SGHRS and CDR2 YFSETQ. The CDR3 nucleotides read TGCGCCAGCAGCTTAGTAGCGGGAGGTAGCACAGATACGCAGTATTTT. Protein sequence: CASSLVAGGSTDTQYF.

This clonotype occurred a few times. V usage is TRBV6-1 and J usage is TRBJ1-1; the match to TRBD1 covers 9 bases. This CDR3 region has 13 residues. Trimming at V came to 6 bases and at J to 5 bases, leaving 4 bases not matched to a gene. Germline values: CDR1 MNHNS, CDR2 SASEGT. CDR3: CASRTGGFTEAFF. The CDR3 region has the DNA TGTGCCAGCAGAACAGGGGGCTTTACTGAAGCTTTCTTT.

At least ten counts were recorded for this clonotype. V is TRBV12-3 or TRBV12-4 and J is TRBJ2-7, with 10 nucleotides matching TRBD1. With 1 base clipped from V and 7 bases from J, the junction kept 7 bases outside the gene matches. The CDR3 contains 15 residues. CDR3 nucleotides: TGTGCCAGCAGTTTAGGACAGGGGGCGAGAGGGGAGCAGTACTTC. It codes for CASSLGQGARGEQYF.

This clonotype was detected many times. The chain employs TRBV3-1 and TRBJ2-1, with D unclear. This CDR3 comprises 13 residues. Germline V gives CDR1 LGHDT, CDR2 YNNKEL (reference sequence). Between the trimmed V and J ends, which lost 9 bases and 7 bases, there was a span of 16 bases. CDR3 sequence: CASHKLNTNEQFF. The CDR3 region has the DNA TGTGCCAGTCATAAACTGAATACAAATGAGCAGTTCTTC.

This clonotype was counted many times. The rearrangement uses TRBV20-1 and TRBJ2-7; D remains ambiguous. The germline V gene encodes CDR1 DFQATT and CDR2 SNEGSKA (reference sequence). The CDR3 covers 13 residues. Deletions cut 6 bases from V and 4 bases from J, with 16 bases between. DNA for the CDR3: TGCAGTGCAAAGGGTACTACACCATACGAGCAGTACTTC. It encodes CSAKGTTPYEQYF.

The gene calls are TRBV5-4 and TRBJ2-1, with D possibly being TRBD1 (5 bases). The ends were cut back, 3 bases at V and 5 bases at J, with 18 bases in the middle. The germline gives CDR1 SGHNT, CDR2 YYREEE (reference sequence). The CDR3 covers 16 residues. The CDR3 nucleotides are TGTGCCAGCAGCTCCCAGGGATTCGTGGACGACAATGAGCAGTTCTTC. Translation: CASSSQGFVDDNEQFF.

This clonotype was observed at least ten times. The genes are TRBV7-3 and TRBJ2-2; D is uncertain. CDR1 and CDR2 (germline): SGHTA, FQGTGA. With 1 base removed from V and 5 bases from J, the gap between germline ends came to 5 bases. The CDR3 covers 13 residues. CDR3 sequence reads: CASSLMGTGELFF. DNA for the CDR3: TGTGCCAGCAGCTTAATGGGTACCGGGGAGCTGTTTTTT. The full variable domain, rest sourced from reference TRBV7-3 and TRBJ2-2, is GAGVSQTPSNKVTEKGKYVELRCDPISGHTALYWYRQSLGQGPEFLIYFQGTGAADDSGLPNDRFFAVRPEGSVSTLKIQRTERGDSAVYLCASSLMGTGELFFGEGSRLTVL.

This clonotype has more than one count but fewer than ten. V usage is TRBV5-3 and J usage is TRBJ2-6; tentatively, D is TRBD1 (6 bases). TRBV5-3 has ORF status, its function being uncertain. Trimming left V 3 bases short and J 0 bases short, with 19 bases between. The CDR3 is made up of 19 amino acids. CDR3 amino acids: CARSYGQSADRSGANVLTF. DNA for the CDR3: TGTGCCAGAAGCTACGGACAGAGTGCTGATCGCTCTGGGGCCAACGTCCTGACTTTC.

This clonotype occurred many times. The CDR3, as DNA: TGTGCCTGGAGTGTAAAAGGGGGCTCTGGAAACACCATATATTTT. Protein: CAWSVKGGSGNTIYF. The chain joins TRBV30 to TRBJ1-3; D is perhaps TRBD1 (6 bases). CDR3 length: 15 residues. Looked up from germline, CDR1 is GTSNPN and CDR2 is SVGIG (reference sequence). The V end was cut by 0 bases, the J end by 0 bases, with 9 bases between.

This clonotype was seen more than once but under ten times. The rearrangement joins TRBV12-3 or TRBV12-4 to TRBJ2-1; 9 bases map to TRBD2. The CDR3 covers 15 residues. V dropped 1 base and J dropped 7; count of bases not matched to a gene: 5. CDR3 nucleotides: TGTGCCAGCAGTTTAGTTAGCGGGAGAACTAATGAGCAGTTCTTC. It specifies CASSLVSGRTNEQFF.

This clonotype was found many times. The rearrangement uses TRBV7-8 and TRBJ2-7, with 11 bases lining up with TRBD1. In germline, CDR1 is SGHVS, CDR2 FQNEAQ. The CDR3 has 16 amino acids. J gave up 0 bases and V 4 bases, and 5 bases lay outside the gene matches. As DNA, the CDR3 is TGTGCCAGCAGCTCACCGGGGACAGGGGGCTCCTACGAGCAGTACTTC. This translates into CASSSPGTGGSYEQYF.